Presented here are 20 T cell receptor beta chains from one specimen sequenced in a study of T cells in women clearing cervical HPV infection. Sequencing was performed with immunoSEQ multiplex PCR; in TCRdb, only in-frame clones are kept and a portion is missing. Its listing shows 30,000 to 45,000 clones. The sample taken for sequencing was blood buffy coat. The receptors derive from a woman aged 18-70 years with a cervical HPV16 infection that either progressed to CIN3+ or cleared (not recorded which).

Comments on this clone: Read sequence stops 3 residues before the CDR3 end, and the germline J gene provides the missing end. The chain employs TRBV11-1 and TRBJ1-1; D might be TRBD1 (5 bases). V was trimmed by 4 bases and J by 3 bases, leaving 12 bases between them. CDR3 length: 14 residues. The germline V gene has CDR1 SGHAT and CDR2 FQDESV (reference sequence). The CDR3 protein is CASSSPGRYTEAFF. Partial CDR3 DNA: TGTGCCAGCAGCTCCCCAGGGCGGTACACTGAA.

In the case of this clone: The CDR3 extends 3 residues past the end of the read, so its final part is completed from the germline J gene. This chain joins TRBV19 and TRBJ1-1; 7 bases are a match to TRBD1. The CDR3 runs to 13 residues. Germline V gene sequence: CDR1 LNHDA, CDR2 SQIVND (reference sequence). The sequenced CDR3 bases are TGTGCCAGTAGGCGGGACAGAGACAATGAG. Protein: CASRRDRDNE. The entire CDR3 protein is CASRRDRDNEAFF.

On this clone itself: The read comes to an end 3 residues before the CDR3 does, leaving the germline J gene to fill in the end. The chain links TRBV12-3 or TRBV12-4 to TRBJ2-5, with D possibly TRBD1 on 6 matching bases. The CDR3 runs to 13 residues. V lost 4 bases, J lost 2 bases, and 8 bases lay in between. The CDR3 sequence is CASSSTGQETQYF. The part of the CDR3 DNA that was read is TGTGCCAGCAGTTCGACAGGACAAGAGACC.

To note about this clone: The read terminates 3 residues ahead of where the CDR3 ends, so the germline J gene completes it. Other DNA sequences within the sample encode an identical CDR3. The V gene is TRBV19, the J gene TRBJ1-1; TRBD1 is a possible D gene (5 bases). CDR3 length equals 13 residues. Germline values: CDR1 LNHDA, CDR2 SQIVND (reference sequence). Trimming pared 3 bases from V and 1 base from J, leaving 6 bases between. Incomplete CDR3 DNA: TGTGCCAGTAGTATTAGGGGGAACACTGAA. Protein product: CASSIRGNTE. The whole CDR3 is CASSIRGNTEAFF.

About this clone itself: The read terminates 3 residues before the CDR3 end, so the remaining end is supplied by the germline J gene. This chain uses TRBV15 with TRBJ2-2, with 7 bases aligning to TRBD1. CDR1 is LNHNV, CDR2 YYDKDF, per germline (reference sequence). This CDR3 has 15 residues. After removal of 8 bases from V and 7 bases from J, the junction contained 13 bases not matched to a gene. The sequenced part of the CDR3 DNA is TGTGCCACCGGATCCCACAGGGGCGAGGGCGGGGAG. This encodes CATGSHRGEGGE. The whole CDR3 is CATGSHRGEGGELFF.

Of note for this clone: The read terminates 3 residues ahead of where the CDR3 ends, so the germline J gene completes it. The V and J genes are TRBV7-9 and TRBJ1-5; D gene uncertain. Germline CDR1 SEHNR, CDR2 FQNEAQ (reference sequence). CDR3 length: 14 amino acids. The CDR3 bases that were read are TGTGCCAGCAGCTTAGCCCTAGTTCCAGATCCC. This translates into CASSLALVPDP. Given in full, the CDR3 is CASSLALVPDPQHF.

Note on this clone: The CDR3 goes on 3 residues after the read ends, and that part is filled in from the germline J gene. This chain joins TRBV18 and TRBJ1-5, with unresolved D. This CDR3 spans 15 amino acids. V lost 6 bases, J lost 0 bases, and 12 bases lay in between. The germline gives CDR1 KGHSH, CDR2 LQKENI. The CDR3 bases that were read are TGTGCCAGCTCCCAAAACGTACATAGCAATCAGCCC. Translation gives CASSQNVHSNQP. The full CDR3 protein is CASSQNVHSNQPQHF.

A note on this clone: The read gets to within 3 residues of the CDR3 end, and the germline J gene fills in the rest. The gene calls are TRBV14 and TRBJ2-3; no reliable D call. Germline V lookup: CDR1 SGHDN, CDR2 FVKESK. With 3 bases removed from V and 4 bases from J, the gap between germline ends came to 8 bases. This CDR3 has 13 amino acids. The part of the CDR3 DNA that was read is TGTGCCAGCAGCCATAGGGCCCCAGATACG. Translated: CASSHRAPDT. The complete CDR3 sequence is CASSHRAPDTQYF. Together with reference TRBV14 and TRBJ2-3, the CDR3 gives the full variable domain: EAGVTQFPSHSVIEKGQTVTLRCDPISGHDNLYWYRRVMGKEIKFLLHFVKESKQDESGMPNNRFLAERTGGTYSTLKVQPAELEDSGVYFCASSHRAPDTQYFGPGTRLTVL.

To note about this clone: The CDR3 end lies 3 residues beyond the end of the read and is filled in from the germline J gene. V usage is TRBV2 and J usage is TRBJ2-5, with 10 nucleotides matching TRBD2. With V trimmed by 3 bases and J by 0 bases, 7 bases remained unmatched. The CDR3 totals 17 residues. The V gene's germline CDR1 is SNHLY and CDR2 FYNNEI. CDR3 DNA (partial): TGTGCCAGCAGTGAGTGGCTAGCGGGGGCCCACCAAGAGACC. Protein: CASSEWLAGAHQET. The CDR3 as a whole reads CASSEWLAGAHQETQYF.

CDR3 in amino acids: CASSTTYYGYTF. The CDR3 DNA, read in part, is TGTGCCAGCAGCACAACCTACTATGGC. This chain connects TRBV5-6 to TRBJ1-2; no clear D. Read sequence stops 3 residues before the CDR3 end, and the germline J gene provides the missing end. Trimming cost V 4 bases and J 3 bases, with 7 bases left between them. CDR3 length equals 12 residues. From germline, CDR1 is SGHDT and CDR2 YYEEEE. Drawing the rest from reference TRBV5-6 and TRBJ1-2, the complete variable domain is DAGVTQSPTHLIKTRGQQVTLRCSPKSGHDTVSWYQQALGQGPQFIFQYYEEEERQRGNFPDRFSGHQFPNYSSELNVNALLLGDSALYLCASSTTYYGYTFGSGTRLTVV.

About this clone itself: The CDR3 goes on 3 residues after the read ends, and that part is filled in from the germline J gene. The chain has TRBV12-5 and TRBJ2-3; no firm D call. Germline values: CDR1 LGHNT, CDR2 FRNRAP. The CDR3 covers 14 residues. V shed 3 bases and J shed 1 base, with 8 bases lying between them. The CDR3: CASGLGIGTDTQYF. The sequenced CDR3 bases are TGTGCTAGTGGTTTAGGTATCGGCACAGATACG.

About this clone itself: The sequenced fragment ends 3 residues before the CDR3 boundary, so the rest is inferred from the germline J gene. The V call is TRBV7-9, the J call TRBJ1-1; D uncertain. The CDR3 loop spans 13 amino acids. Trimming cost V 6 bases and J 0 bases, with 8 bases left between them. The germline V gene has CDR1 SEHNR and CDR2 FQNEAQ (reference sequence). The covered CDR3 bases are TGTGCCAGCAGTATCCAGATGAACACTGAA. This translates into CASSIQMNTE. The full CDR3 reads CASSIQMNTEAFF.

A note on this clone: Read coverage stops 3 residues before the CDR3 terminus; the germline J gene supplies the remainder. The V gene is TRBV2, the J gene TRBJ1-1; D unclear. V gave up 8 bases and J gave up 1 base, with 14 bases separating them. The germline V gene has CDR1 SNHLY and CDR2 FYNNEI. There are 14 residues in the CDR3. CDR3 in amino acids: CASSRPAGNTEAFF. CDR3 bases read: TGTGCCAGCTCCCGCCCGGCGGGGAACACTGAA.

For this clone: The read ends 3 residues early relative to the CDR3; the germline J gene fills the gap. This chain connects TRBV19 to TRBJ2-3; D not resolved. The CDR3 runs 10 residues. Germline values: CDR1 LNHDA, CDR2 SQIVND (reference sequence). CDR3 bases read: TGTGCCAGTACCCTTTGGCCG. Translating gives CASTLWP. The whole CDR3 is CASTLWPQYF.

Concerning this clone: Read coverage stops 3 residues before the CDR3 terminus; the germline J gene supplies the remainder. V gene TRBV18 combines with J gene TRBJ1-2; D may be TRBD1 (6 bases). The CDR3 consists of 20 residues. Germline V gene data show CDR1 as KGHSH and CDR2 as LQKENI. The DNA read from the CDR3 is TGTGCCAGCTCACCACTACTAGCGGGGGGCTTCGGAGATACTAGAGATACC. It codes for CASSPLLAGGFGDTRDT. The complete CDR3 protein is CASSPLLAGGFGDTRDTYTF.

Turning to this clone: Read data end 3 residues before the CDR3 end; the end is taken from the germline J gene. The J gene is TRBJ1-1, the V gene TRBV20-1; 7 bases agree with TRBD1. In germline, CDR1 is DFQATT, CDR2 SNEGSKA (reference sequence). Trimming took 0 bases from V and 3 from J; bases not matched to a gene: 10. This CDR3 spans 16 amino acids. This chain's CDR3 is CSARDRTGQRDTEAFF. CDR3 DNA (partial): TGCAGTGCTAGAGACAGGACAGGACAGAGAGACACTGAA.

Note on this clone: The read ends 3 residues early relative to the CDR3; the germline J gene fills the gap. The rearrangement links TRBV7-9 to TRBJ2-7, with 7 bases lining up with TRBD1. CDR1 and CDR2 (germline): SEHNR, FQNEAQ (reference sequence). The J segment lost 1 base and the V segment lost 5 bases, leaving 5 bases of the junction unmatched. This CDR3 spans 14 amino acids. The sequenced CDR3 bases are TGTGCCAGCAGCACTTGGGACAGATCCTACGAG. Protein sequence: CASSTWDRSYE. The CDR3, in full, reads CASSTWDRSYEQYF.

For this clone: The read is 3 residues too short to cover the CDR3 end, so that end is filled in from the germline J gene. V is TRBV20-1 and J is TRBJ1-4; D perhaps matches TRBD1 (6 bases). The CDR3 loop spans 15 amino acids. The ends were cut back, 6 bases at V and 4 bases at J, with 18 bases in the middle. Germline V gene data show CDR1 as DFQATT and CDR2 as SNEGSKA (reference sequence). Here the CDR3 reads CSATGGGQINEKLFF. The sequenced CDR3 bases are TGCAGTGCCACCGGCGGGGGACAAATTAATGAAAAA.

Details on this clone: The read terminates 3 residues ahead of where the CDR3 ends, so the germline J gene completes it. The chain uses TRBV2 and TRBJ2-1; no clear D gene. The V gene lost 2 bases and the J gene lost 9 bases, with 14 bases spanning the gap. Germline V gives CDR1 SNHLY, CDR2 FYNNEI. CDR3 length: 14 residues. CDR3 sequence: CASSELVAALEQFF. CDR3 bases read: TGTGCCAGCAGTGAACTAGTAGCAGCTCTTGAG.

In regard to this clone: The read finishes 3 residues shy of the CDR3 end, and the germline J gene is used to complete it. This chain uses TRBV7-9 with TRBJ1-5, with 11 bases aligning to TRBD1. Germline lookup yields CDR1 SEHNR and CDR2 FQNEAQ (reference sequence). V was clipped by 5 bases and J by 7 bases; unmatched bases: 4. The CDR3 contains 14 residues. The CDR3 region is CASSMGQGGQPQHF. Partial CDR3 DNA: TGTGCCAGCAGCATGGGACAGGGGGGCCAGCCC.